These 28 T cell receptor beta chains were sequenced from one sample in a study of cytomegalovirus exposure and HLA in healthy donors. Produced via immunoSEQ multiplex PCR; TCRdb's table is partial and in-frame only. The table shows tens of thousands of clones, with approximately 96% occurring only once. Input material: PBMCs. Source of these receptors: a man younger than 35 in good health and CMV-seronegative.

The chain recombines TRBV5-1 with TRBJ2-3; 12 positions agree with TRBD2. Germline trimming cut 3 bases from V and 4 bases from J; bases unmatched to any gene: 6. CDR3 size: 16 residues. CDR1 and CDR2 (germline): SGHRS, YFSETQ. CDR3 coding DNA: TGCGCCAGCAGCTACCAGACTAGCGGGAGCCCAGATACGCAGTATTTT. Translation: CASSYQTSGSPDTQYF. Full variable domain (outside the CDR3, taken from reference TRBV5-1 and TRBJ2-3): KAGVTQTPRYLIKTRGQQVTLSCSPISGHRSVSWYQQTPGQGLQFLFEYFSETQRNKGNFPGRFSGRQFSNSRSEMNVSTLELGDSALYLCASSYQTSGSPDTQYFGPGTRLTVL.

V and J are TRBV18 and TRBJ2-3, with D hard to call. The V end lost 6 bases, the J end lost 5 bases, and 6 bases lay between the germline ends. The CDR3 is 11 amino acids. The germline V gene encodes CDR1 KGHSH and CDR2 LQKENI. CDR3 nucleotides: TGTGCCAGCTCGTACTTAGATACGCAGTATTTT. Translating it yields CASSYLDTQYF.

The chain combines TRBV27 with TRBJ2-1, with 8 nucleotides matching TRBD2. The CDR3 has 15 residues. The junction had 6 bases not matched to a gene; V was cut back by 4 bases and J by 4 bases. Germline-derived CDR1 and CDR2 are MNHEY and SMNVEV (reference sequence). The CDR3 is CASSSSGTSYNEQFF. The CDR3 DNA is TGTGCCAGCAGTTCGTCCGGGACTAGTTACAATGAGCAGTTCTTC.

The genes are TRBV7-9 and TRBJ2-1; 9 nucleotides line up with TRBD2. Per the germline V gene, CDR1 is SEHNR and CDR2 is FQNEAQ (reference sequence). CDR3 length equals 16 residues. V lost 4 bases to trimming and J lost 0 bases; unmatched junction nucleotides: 4. CDR3: CASSSNSGSSYNEQFF. CDR3 sequence (DNA): TGTGCCAGCAGCTCCAATAGCGGGAGCTCCTACAATGAGCAGTTCTTC. The full variable domain, completed using reference TRBV7-9 and TRBJ2-1, is DTGVSQNPRHKITKRGQNVTFRCDPISEHNRLYWYRQTLGQGPEFLTYFQNEAQLEKSRLLSDRFSAERPKGSFSTLEIQRTEQGDSAMYLCASSSNSGSSYNEQFFGPGTRLTVL.

The chain recombines TRBV28 with TRBJ2-5; 9 bases fit TRBD1. Unmatched junction bases numbered 5, after V lost 5 bases and J lost 4 bases. The CDR3 contains 14 residues. CDR1 and CDR2 (germline): MDHEN, SYDVKM. DNA for the CDR3: TGTGCCAGCAGTATACAGGGGGCTGGAGAGACCCAGTACTTC. This sequence encodes CASSIQGAGETQYF. Full variable domain (remainder filled in from reference TRBV28 and TRBJ2-5): DVKVTQSSRYLVKRTGEKVFLECVQDMDHENMFWYRQDPGLGLRLIYFSYDVKMKEKGDIPEGYSVSREKKERFSLILESASTNQTSMYLCASSIQGAGETQYFGPGTRLLVL.

The chain combines TRBV11-3 with TRBJ1-1, with 8 nucleotides matching TRBD1. Germline CDR1 is SGHNT and CDR2 is YENEEA. Trimming cost V 6 bases and J 5 bases; bases outside gene matches: 11. The CDR3 has 15 amino acids. CDR3 residues: CASSYGQGDRTEAFF. DNA for the CDR3: TGTGCCAGCAGTTACGGACAGGGAGATAGAACTGAAGCTTTCTTT.

CDR3 DNA: TGTGCCAGCAGGAACAGGGATGCCGAAAACACCATATATTTT. This sequence encodes CASRNRDAENTIYF. The chain links TRBV6-1 to TRBJ1-3, with D perhaps matching TRBD1 (6 bases). CDR1 is MNHNS, CDR2 SASEGT, per germline. Trimming shortened V by 6 bases and J by 6 bases, and 15 bases separated the two germline ends. This CDR3 has 14 amino acids.

This clone was observed a single time. The chain employs TRBV29-1 and TRBJ1-2; no clear D. This CDR3 spans 12 amino acids. With 5 bases removed from V and 3 bases from J, the gap between germline ends came to 10 bases. The germline V gene encodes CDR1 SQVTM and CDR2 ANQGSEA. The CDR3 loop is CSVSGDDYGYTF. CDR3 sequence (DNA): TGCAGCGTTTCAGGCGATGACTATGGCTACACCTTC. Full variable domain (outside the CDR3, taken from reference TRBV29-1 and TRBJ1-2): SAVISQKPSRDICQRGTSLTIQCQVDSQVTMMFWYRQQPGQSLTLIATANQGSEATYESGFVIDKFPISRPNLTFSTLTVSNMSPEDSSIYLCSVSGDDYGYTFGSGTRLTVV.

The V and J genes are TRBV7-3 and TRBJ2-3; no firm D call. The V gene lost 5 bases and the J gene lost 4 bases, with 13 bases spanning the gap. Germline V gene data show CDR1 as SGHTA and CDR2 as FQGTGA. This CDR3 region has 14 residues. The CDR3 sequence is CASSANLLSDTQYF. As DNA, the CDR3 is TGTGCCAGCAGCGCAAACCTACTATCAGATACGCAGTATTTT.

The V gene is TRBV11-1, the J gene TRBJ1-6; D call uncertain. V gave up 4 bases and J gave up 7 bases, with 8 bases separating them. This CDR3 region has 13 residues. Germline V gene data show CDR1 as SGHAT and CDR2 as FQDESV (reference sequence). The DNA of the CDR3 is TGTGCCAGCAGCTCGACTGAAAATTCACCCCTCCACTTT. Amino acid sequence: CASSSTENSPLHF.

The rearrangement links TRBV11-3 to TRBJ2-5; TRBD1 matches 8 bases. This CDR3 has 15 residues. J lost 4 bases, V lost 4 bases, and 8 bases had no gene match. The germline CDR1 and CDR2 sequences are SGHNT and YENEEA. CDR3: CASSSPGGRGETQYF. The CDR3 DNA is TGTGCCAGCAGCTCCCCAGGGGGCAGGGGAGAGACCCAGTACTTC. Full variable domain (rest looked up from reference TRBV11-3 and TRBJ2-5): EAGVVQSPRYKIIEKKQPVAFWCNPISGHNTLYWYLQNLGQGPELLIRYENEEAVDDSQLPKDRFSAERLKGVDSTLKIQPAELGDSAVYLCASSSPGGRGETQYFGPGTRLLVL.

The V gene is TRBV6-6, the J gene TRBJ2-4, with 8 bases matching TRBD1. From germline, CDR1 is MNHNY and CDR2 SVGAGI (reference sequence). Losses at the gene ends were 6 bases for V and 8 bases for J; bases not matched to a gene: 9. The CDR3 is 14 amino acids. CDR3 nucleotides: TGTGCCAGCAGACACAGCGGACAGGGTTACATTCAGTACTTC. Its protein is CASRHSGQGYIQYF.

The chain carries TRBV4-1 and TRBJ2-1; 9 nucleotides align to TRBD1. The CDR3 runs to 16 residues. Trimming removed 4 bases from V and 4 bases from J; junction bases left unmatched: 8. Looked up from germline, CDR1 is MGHRA and CDR2 is YSYEKL. DNA of the CDR3: TGCGCCAGCAGCCTTTCCGGGACAGGGCCTTACAATGAGCAGTTCTTC. Translated: CASSLSGTGPYNEQFF.

The V and J genes are TRBV5-1 and TRBJ1-4, with TRBD1 matching over 8 bases. The CDR3 length is 15 residues. The junction had 5 bases not matched to a gene; V was cut back by 1 base and J by 6 bases. The germline V gene encodes CDR1 SGHRS and CDR2 YFSETQ. The CDR3 sequence: CASSLLAGGDEKLFF. CDR3 DNA sequence: TGCGCCAGCAGCTTGTTGGCAGGGGGCGATGAAAAACTGTTTTTT.

The V gene is TRBV19, the J gene TRBJ1-5, with D perhaps TRBD1 (6 bases). The V gene lost 6 bases and the J gene lost 6 bases, with 15 bases spanning the gap. The CDR3 runs 14 residues. From germline, CDR1 is LNHDA and CDR2 SQIVND (reference sequence). CDR3 in amino acids: CASSEVTGPQPQHF. DNA for the CDR3: TGTGCCAGTAGCGAAGTTACAGGGCCTCAGCCCCAGCATTTT.

The CDR3 loop reads CASSLSRAPSEKLFF. In DNA, the CDR3 is TGTGCCAGCAGCTTGAGCAGGGCTCCCTCCGAAAAACTGTTTTTT. The chain couples TRBV5-5 to TRBJ1-4; the D gene is possibly TRBD1 (5 bases). CDR1 SGHKS and CDR2 YYEKEE come from the germline V gene (reference sequence). The V gene lost 1 base and the J gene lost 8 bases, with 15 bases spanning the gap. The CDR3 is made up of 15 amino acids. Full variable domain (missing parts from reference TRBV5-5 and TRBJ1-4): DAGVTQSPTHLIKTRGQQVTLRCSPISGHKSVSWYQQVLGQGPQFIFQYYEKEERGRGNFPDRFSARQFPNYSSELNVNALLLGDSALYLCASSLSRAPSEKLFFGSGTQLSVL.

J is TRBJ1-3 and V is TRBV5-5; 7 bases fit TRBD1. The CDR3 sequence is 14 residues long. The junction had 7 bases not matched to a gene; V was cut back by 4 bases and J by 6 bases. Germline CDR1 reads SGHKS; CDR2 reads YYEKEE (reference sequence). The CDR3 is CASSTGQDLNTIYF. CDR3 DNA sequence: TGTGCCAGCAGCACCGGACAGGATTTAAACACCATATATTTT.

This chain links TRBV9 with TRBJ2-7; D is uncertain. The germline V and J ends were trimmed by 0 bases and 0 bases, with 7 bases remaining between them. Per the germline V gene, CDR1 is SGDLS and CDR2 is YYNGEE. The CDR3 contains 14 residues. CDR3 sequence reads: CASSVGSSSYEQYF. In DNA, the CDR3 is TGTGCCAGCAGCGTAGGGAGCAGCTCCTACGAGCAGTACTTC.

Points on this clone: One junction end does not reproduce the germline sequence, and a read error may be involved. The chain uses TRBV14 and TRBJ1-2; D not resolved. Looked up from germline, CDR1 is SGHDN and CDR2 is FVKESK. The CDR3 spans 11 residues. The CDR3 coding sequence is TGTGCCAGCAGCCAAGGGGCAGCTGTGAGCTTC. The encoded protein is CASSQGAAVSF.

The chain carries TRBV9 and TRBJ1-3; D possibly corresponds to TRBD1 (5 bases). Deletions cut 2 bases from V and 3 bases from J, with 12 bases between. Germline-derived CDR1 and CDR2 are SGDLS and YYNGEE. This CDR3 contains 15 residues. The CDR3 coding sequence is TGTGCCAGCAGCGTGAACCTTGGACATGGAAACACCATATATTTT. Protein: CASSVNLGHGNTIYF.

The chain couples TRBV27 to TRBJ2-5; TRBD1 matches 8 bases. This CDR3 is 16 amino acids long. J lost 5 bases, V lost 6 bases, and 14 bases had no gene match. Per germline, CDR1 MNHEY and CDR2 SMNVEV (reference sequence). The CDR3 DNA reads TGTGCCAGCAGCGCTGGGACAGGCTCCACGGGGGAGACCCAGTACTTC. Translated: CASSAGTGSTGETQYF.

The V and J genes are TRBV2 and TRBJ1-2; D unclear. The CDR3 contains 13 residues. The V end was cut by 7 bases, the J end by 2 bases, with 11 bases between. Germline V gene lookup returns CDR1 SNHLY and CDR2 FYNNEI. The CDR3 is CASTLSGNYGYTF. CDR3 in DNA: TGTGCCAGCACTTTGTCCGGGAACTATGGCTACACCTTC.

The count of this clone is one. V is TRBV7-9 and J is TRBJ1-5; tentatively, D is TRBD1 (6 bases). Germline-derived CDR1 and CDR2 are SEHNR and FQNEAQ (reference sequence). CDR3 length: 13 amino acids. V was clipped by 5 bases and J by 6 bases, with 11 bases between them. CDR3 protein: CASSPQGSQPQHF. As DNA, the CDR3 is TGTGCCAGCAGCCCTCAGGGGAGTCAGCCCCAGCATTTT.

The count of this clone is one. The V call is TRBV27, the J call TRBJ2-3; 7 positions match TRBD1. In germline, CDR1 is MNHEY, CDR2 SMNVEV (reference sequence). V dropped 6 bases and J dropped 3; count of bases not matched to a gene: 6. The CDR3 totals 14 residues. This CDR3 reads CASSLGTVTDTQYF. The CDR3 bases are TGTGCCAGCAGCTTGGGGACAGTAACAGATACGCAGTATTTT.

This sequence joins TRBV4-1 and TRBJ2-7; D not resolved. V was shortened by 1 base and J by 2 bases, with 9 bases between the two germline ends. Germline V gene data show CDR1 as MGHRA and CDR2 as YSYEKL. CDR3 length equals 14 residues. The CDR3 here is CASSQVARTYEQYF. For the CDR3, the DNA is TGCGCCAGCAGCCAAGTGGCGCGGACCTACGAGCAGTACTTC.

This chain connects TRBV14 to TRBJ2-1; the D gene is possibly TRBD1 (6 bases). CDR3 length: 13 amino acids. Germline CDR1 reads SGHDN; CDR2 reads FVKESK. Trimming pared 4 bases from V and 6 bases from J, leaving 10 bases between. In DNA form, the CDR3 reads TGTGCCAGCAGCCCCACAGGGAGCAATGAGCAGTTCTTC. The encoded protein is CASSPTGSNEQFF.

The genes are TRBV4-2 and TRBJ1-1; no clear D. The V end was cut by 0 bases, the J end by 2 bases, with 7 bases between. The CDR3 extends over 14 amino acids. Germline V CDR1 and CDR2: LGHNA, YNFKEQ. The CDR3 here is CASSQEQFNTEAFF. The CDR3 DNA sequence: TGTGCCAGCAGCCAAGAACAATTTAACACTGAAGCTTTCTTT.

J is TRBJ1-2 and V is TRBV6-6, with 7 nucleotides matching TRBD1. The CDR3 is 15 amino acids. The germline gives CDR1 MNHNY, CDR2 SVGAGI (reference sequence). The trim removed 8 bases at V and 1 base at J, leaving 10 bases unmatched. The CDR3 sequence is CASLPRTGLNYGYTF. The CDR3 DNA follows: TGTGCCAGCCTCCCTCGGACAGGCCTTAACTATGGCTACACCTTC.